This T cell receptor beta chain was sequenced during a study of cytomegalovirus exposure and HLA in healthy donors. General study results and limits: In vitro testing confirmed three CMV-associated chains as specific for CMV antigens. Some TCR beta chains (around 180 of them) were listed as cytomegalovirus-associated. A subsequent analysis found that TCR clusters from the first cohort also tended to co-occur in the roughly 120 validation repertoires, with 90% to 95% of cluster scores above 0.

V was pared by 8 bases and J by 5 bases, with 12 bases between. CDR1 is MNHEY, CDR2 SMNVEV, per germline (reference sequence). The CDR3 is made up of 12 amino acids. The method was immunoSEQ multiplex PCR; TCRdb's version includes in-frame clones alone and lacks a portion of them. The sample carries 140,000 to 150,000 clones, 94% recorded once. Notes on this clone: The target antigen is unknown.

J is TRBJ1-1 and V is TRBV27; D unresolved. This receptor was identified in a man younger than 35 in good health and CMV-seropositive. Sequencing used PBMCs. Here the CDR3 reads CASGRAGTEAFF. Here the CDR3 DNA reads TGTGCCAGCGGCCGCGCGGGGACTGAAGCTTTCTTT.